Given below is one T cell receptor (beta chain) in context. Its antigen is unknown. These data belong to a study of OX40 agonist ivuxolimab in advanced cancers. The CDR3 has 13 amino acids. In germline, CDR1 is SGHAT, CDR2 FQNNGV. V lost 8 bases, J lost 7 bases, and 12 bases lay in between. Overall study results and limits: The study found among the lowest clonal expansion in partial responders at 0.1-3.0 mg/kg. Undetermined was the antigen specificity of the expanded peripheral T cells.

Clones were read by immunoSEQ multiplex PCR, and TCRdb kept only the in-frame ones, dropping some. The profile shows around 76,000 clones, roughly 88% of them singletons. The chain recombines TRBV11-2 with TRBJ1-6; tentative D call: TRBD1 (6 bases). The material was CD4+ or CD8+ T cells sorted from blood, obtained in a trial of the OX40 agonist ivuxolimab. This clonotype was sampled from an adult with an advanced solid tumor such as melanoma, head and neck, liver or kidney cancer. In DNA, the CDR3 is TGTGCCAGCGGACAGACGCGGAATTCACCCCTCCACTTT. Protein sequence: CASGQTRNSPLHF.